The clone carrying this TCR beta chain has at least ten counts. Germline V gene data show CDR1 as MDHEN and CDR2 as SYDVKM. The CDR3 is 15 amino acids. Trimming removed 6 bases from V and 2 bases from J, with 11 bases in between. The sample belongs to a study of T cells in Graves' hyperthyroidism and ophthalmopathy. Amplification yielded TCR beta CDR3 regions, with RNA transcripts as the source. HTBI primers were employed in a first-round RT-PCR of the TCR CDR3. Each CDR3 protein is one row after TCRdb ran MiXCR on the multiplex PCR reads. The data show over 650,000 distinct CDR3 sequences, over 15% seen once.

The sequence came from a young man with Graves' hyperthyroidism. The chain combines TRBV28 with TRBJ2-6, with D possibly being TRBD1 (5 bases). Material for sequencing was blood. Written as DNA, the CDR3 is TGTGCCAGCAGAGTCCAGGGTGCTGGGGCCAACGTCCTGACTTTC. Its protein product is CASRVQGAGANVLTF.